This T cell receptor (beta chain) was sequenced for a study of T cell changes during pregnancy in multiple sclerosis. The method was immunoSEQ multiplex PCR; TCRdb's version includes in-frame clones alone and lacks a portion of them. In the table there are tens of thousands of clones, about nine tenths of which are singletons. Trimming removed 3 bases at V and 1 base at J, with 4 bases between. Germline V gene data show CDR1 as SEHNR and CDR2 as FQNEAQ (reference sequence). The CDR3 length is 13 residues. V and J are TRBV7-9 and TRBJ2-1; no definite D call. This TCR was recovered from a female donor in good health, enrolled as a control in a pregnancy study. This sample comprised peripheral blood, obtained after pregnancy. The CDR3 DNA reads as TGTGCCAGCAGCTTCTCTTCCTACAATGAGCAGTTCTTC. Protein: CASSFSSYNEQFF.